Listed here is a single T cell receptor (beta chain). This entry belongs to a study of blood T cell repertoires in COVID-19. Study summary: There were acute and convalescent COVID-19 samples, and they came from the United States, Italy and Spain. T cells, B-cell-depleted T cells, or PBMCs provided the cDNA or gDNA that served as material.

In the original workflow: Nucleated cell number was recorded as an estimate derived from reference gene primer amplification. Data came from immunoSEQ multiplex PCR; TCRdb stores just in-frame clones and leaves some out. The V and J calls and the clone size are those of that table, but D and trimming were determined from the DNA. The data contain about 220,000 clones, approximately 83% of them seen just once; the ten biggest clones take up about 2.1%. With 0 bases removed from V and 10 bases from J, the gap between germline ends came to 15 bases. The CDR3 sequence is 14 residues long. CDR1 LGHDT and CDR2 YNNKEL come from the germline V gene (reference sequence).

The receptor was isolated from a woman aged 55 to 70 with acute or convalescent COVID-19. The material sequenced was peripheral blood. The chain uses TRBV3-1 (or the pseudogene TRBV3-2) and TRBJ1-1, with D possibly TRBD1 on 5 matching bases. CDR3 nucleotides: TGTGCCAGCAGCCAAGATTCAGGGCGCGGGAGAGCTTTCTTT. Encoded protein: CASSQDSGRGRAFF.